Presented here are 8 T cell receptor beta chains from one specimen sequenced in a study of blood T cell repertoires in COVID-19. Some clones are missing from TCRdb's copy, which holds only in-frame ones; the method was immunoSEQ multiplex PCR. The sample records approximately 290,000 clones, about 93% being singletons. Source material: PBMCs or T cells enriched from blood (not recorded which). The receptors here all came from a woman aged 25 to 39 who had recovered from COVID-19.

V is TRBV9 and J is TRBJ1-1, with D unresolved. Trimming stripped 4 bases from V and 2 bases from J, with 15 bases between. The V gene's germline CDR1 is SGDLS and CDR2 YYNGEE. This CDR3 has 15 residues. The chain's CDR3 is CASSPRGPRNTEAFF. The CDR3, as DNA: TGTGCCAGCAGCCCAAGAGGTCCGAGAAACACTGAAGCTTTCTTT.

The rearrangement links TRBV9 to TRBJ2-7; 11 bases line up with TRBD1. V was pared by 3 bases and J by 5 bases, with 1 base of the junction left unmatched. The CDR3 loop spans 13 amino acids. Germline loops: CDR1 SGDLS, CDR2 YYNGEE. This CDR3 reads CASSAGQGDEQYF. For the CDR3, the DNA is TGTGCCAGCAGCGCGGGACAGGGGGACGAGCAGTACTTC.

The rearrangement uses TRBV4-3 and TRBJ2-7, with D tentatively TRBD1 (5 bases). The CDR3 has 13 amino acids. CDR1 and CDR2 (germline): LGHNA, YSLEER. Trimming stripped 0 bases from V and 2 bases from J, with 5 bases between. CDR3 DNA sequence: TGCGCCAGCAGCCAAGACAGGGCCTACGAGCAGTACTTC. Translated: CASSQDRAYEQYF.

The gene calls are TRBV4-1 and TRBJ1-6; maybe TRBD1 (6 bases). Germline loops: CDR1 MGHRA, CDR2 YSYEKL. Trimming removed 3 bases from V and 5 bases from J, with 11 bases in between. The CDR3 loop spans 15 amino acids. Here the CDR3 DNA reads TGCGCCAGCAGCCACTTTGGACAGCATAATTCACCCCTCCACTTT. The encoded protein is CASSHFGQHNSPLHF.

V gene TRBV7-9 combines with J gene TRBJ1-5; TRBD1 is a possible D gene (6 bases). The germline V gene encodes CDR1 SEHNR and CDR2 FQNEAQ (reference sequence). This CDR3 has 12 residues. V dropped 5 bases and J dropped 7 bases, with 9 bases sitting between them. CDR3 DNA sequence: TGTGCCAGCAGCCAAGACAGGCAGCCCCAGCATTTT. Translated: CASSQDRQPQHF.

V usage is TRBV7-2 and J usage is TRBJ2-5; 9 bases map to TRBD2. Germline CDR1 and CDR2: SGHTA and FQGNSA. This CDR3 spans 16 amino acids. With 5 bases clipped from V and 4 bases from J, the junction kept 11 bases outside the gene matches. Here the CDR3 reads CASSPRRGGGRETQYF. The CDR3 nucleotides read TGTGCCAGCAGCCCGCGGCGGGGGGGAGGGCGAGAGACCCAGTACTTC.

This clone was seen a single time. The CDR3 is CASSYESLFNYGYTF. Written as DNA, the CDR3 is TGTGCCAGCAGTTACGAAAGCCTGTTCAACTATGGCTACACCTTC. The V call is TRBV6-2 or TRBV6-3, the J call TRBJ1-2; D call uncertain. The germline V gene encodes CDR1 MNHEY and CDR2 SVGEGT. CDR3 length: 15 amino acids. V lost 2 bases and J 2 bases, leaving 12 bases between the germline ends.

The V gene is TRBV7-9, the J gene TRBJ1-2; perhaps TRBD1 as D (6 bases). This CDR3 is built from 14 residues. Deletions cut 1 base from V and 8 bases from J, with 14 bases between. The germline V gene has CDR1 SEHNR and CDR2 FQNEAQ (reference sequence). CDR3 sequence reads: CASSLGHREGGYTF. CDR3 DNA: TGTGCCAGCAGCTTAGGTCACAGGGAGGGAGGCTACACCTTC. The complete variable domain, with remaining parts taken from reference TRBV7-9 and TRBJ1-2, reads DTGVSQNPRHKITKRGQNVTFRCDPISEHNRLYWYRQTLGQGPEFLTYFQNEAQLEKSRLLSDRFSAERPKGSFSTLEIQRTEQGDSAMYLCASSLGHREGGYTFGSGTRLTVV.